This TCR beta chain was identified during a study of blood T cell repertoires in COVID-19. Study-wide context: There were acute and convalescent COVID-19 samples, and they came from the United States, Italy and Spain. PBMCs, B-cell-depleted T cells, or T cells provided the cDNA or gDNA that made up the material.

Germline V gene data show CDR1 as SGHRS and CDR2 as YFSETQ. V shed 1 base and J shed 6 bases, with 11 bases lying between them. The CDR3 runs 14 residues. In the authors' workflow: Estimation of nucleated cell counts relied on the amplification of reference gene primers. Clones were sequenced by immunoSEQ multiplex PCR, and TCRdb holds only the in-frame ones, with some missing. That table gives V, J and clone size, and the DNA gave D and trimming. The top ten clones hold roughly 4% of a sample with roughly 280,000 clones, roughly 80% of them seen once. Sequencing was carried out using peripheral blood. This sequence originates from a man between 60 and 75 years old with acute or convalescent COVID-19. The V gene is TRBV5-1, the J gene TRBJ2-1, with D perhaps matching TRBD1 (7 bases). This chain's CDR3 is CASSLLQGGNEQFF. The CDR3 nucleotides read TGCGCCAGCAGCTTGCTCCAGGGGGGCAATGAGCAGTTCTTC.